Listed below are T cell receptor beta chains from one sample, sequenced in a study of cytotoxic CD8 clonotypes in ibrutinib-treated CLL. TCRdb keeps only in-frame clones here, not all; method: immunoSEQ multiplex PCR. This table holds approximately 100,000 clones, around 80% found once. Material: PBMCs, obtained after 12 months of ibrutinib treatment. The origin of the receptors is a human donor with chronic lymphocytic leukemia. CDR3s include the opening cysteine and the closing phenylalanine or tryptophan. D genes are given only for firm matches. Expanded clones get a size class; other rows say once, few or many, or leave the size out.

D: TRBD1
V: TRBV18
size: .
J: TRBJ1-4
DNA: TGTGCCAGCTCCGGGACAGGGAAAGAAAAACTGTTTTTT
CDR3: CASSGTGKEKLFF

D: .
V: TRBV28
size: .
J: TRBJ1-1
DNA: TGTGCCACCCGGAGGCTTAAGTACACTGAAGCTTTCTTT
CDR3: CATRRLKYTEAFF

D: .
V: TRBV7-3
size: .
J: TRBJ2-6
DNA: TGTGCCAGCAGCTTAACCCTCGCCTCTGGGGCCAACGTCCTGACTTTC
CDR3: CASSLTLASGANVLTF

D: .
V: TRBV14
size: few
J: TRBJ2-5
DNA: TGTGCCAGCAGCCCCGTGGGGGGGGGCGGAGAGACCCAGTACTTC
CDR3: CASSPVGGGGETQYF

D: .
V: TRBV5-1
size: .
J: TRBJ1-4
DNA: TGCGCCAGCAGCCCCGGGACTTCTAATGAAAAACTGTTTTTT
CDR3: CASSPGTSNEKLFF

D: .
V: TRBV6-1
size: .
J: TRBJ1-1
DNA: TGTGCCAGCAGTGTGCACAACTTGAGACTAGGGACCGAAGCTTTCTTT
CDR3: CASSVHNLRLGTEAFF

D: .
V: TRBV6-6
size: .
J: TRBJ1-4
DNA: TGTGCCAGCAACAGGGCGAATGAAAAACTGTTTTTT
CDR3: CASNRANEKLFF

D: .
V: TRBV29-1
size: .
J: TRBJ2-1
DNA: TGCAGCGTTGCCCCGCGGAACCGATACAATGAGCAGTTCTTC
CDR3: CSVAPRNRYNEQFF

D: .
V: TRBV7-9
size: .
J: TRBJ2-3
DNA: TGTGCCAGCAGCCAGGGACTCCCCCCCACAGATACGCAGTATTTT
CDR3: CASSQGLPPTDTQYF

D: TRBD1
V: TRBV28
size: many
J: TRBJ2-7
DNA: TGTGCCAGCAGTTCCTTACAACAGGGGTGGGAGCAGTACTTC
CDR3: CASSSLQQGWEQYF

D: TRBD2
V: TRBV19
size: once
J: TRBJ2-1
DNA: TGTGCCAGTAGCGATCTAGCGGGGGGCCGCAATGAGCAGTTCTTC
CDR3: CASSDLAGGRNEQFF

D: .
V: TRBV6-1
size: .
J: TRBJ1-1
DNA: TGTGCCAGCAGCGCGGACAGAAACACTGAAGCTTTCTTT
CDR3: CASSADRNTEAFF

D: .
V: TRBV7-9
size: .
J: TRBJ2-2
DNA: TGTGCCAGCAGTCCGAACACCGGCGGGGAGCTGTTTTTT
CDR3: CASSPNTGGELFF

D: .
V: TRBV6-4
size: .
J: TRBJ2-7
DNA: TGTGCCAGCAGTGGAACTGTTTTTGACCCTAACGAGCAGTACTTC
CDR3: CASSGTVFDPNEQYF

D: .
V: TRBV5-1
size: .
J: TRBJ2-2
DNA: TGCGCCATCCCGGGGAGGGGGCGAAACACCGGGGAGCTGTTTTTT
CDR3: CAIPGRGRNTGELFF

D: .
V: TRBV25-1
size: .
J: TRBJ2-1
DNA: TGTGCCAGCAGTCCAAGCAGCTCCTACAATGAGCAGTTCTTC
CDR3: CASSPSSSYNEQFF

D: .
V: TRBV5-1
size: .
J: TRBJ1-2
DNA: TGCGCCAGCAGCCCCAGGGATTTCTATGGCTACACCTTC
CDR3: CASSPRDFYGYTF

D: TRBD1
V: TRBV2
size: .
J: TRBJ2-6
DNA: TGTGCCAGCAAAAAGGGACAGGGGGGGATCTCTGGGGCCAACGTCCTGACTTTC
CDR3: CASKKGQGGISGANVLTF

D: .
V: TRBV7-2
size: .
J: TRBJ2-2
DNA: TGTGCCAGCAGCTTAGCATCCGGCGGCGGCACCGGGGAGCTGTTTTTT
CDR3: CASSLASGGGTGELFF

D: .
V: TRBV30
size: .
J: TRBJ1-1
DNA: TGTGCCTGGAATCGGGGGGGCACTGAAGCTTTCTTT
CDR3: CAWNRGGTEAFF

D: TRBD2
V: TRBV5-4
size: .
J: TRBJ2-5
DNA: TGTGCCAGCAGCGTAACTAGCGGGGGGACTTGGGAGACCCAGTACTTC
CDR3: CASSVTSGGTWETQYF

D: .
V: TRBV6-4
size: .
J: TRBJ2-1
DNA: TGTGCCAGCAGTGACTTGGGGGGAAGCTCCTACAATGAGCAGTTCTTC
CDR3: CASSDLGGSSYNEQFF

D: .
V: TRBV7-8
size: .
J: TRBJ1-2
DNA: TGTGCCAGCAGCACGGAGCAGGGGCCTGGGGGCTACACCTTC
CDR3: CASSTEQGPGGYTF

D: .
V: TRBV2
size: .
J: TRBJ2-3
DNA: TGTGCCAGCACCGATACGCAGTATTTT
CDR3: CASTDTQYF

D: .
V: TRBV5-4
size: .
J: TRBJ1-1
DNA: TGTGCCAGCAGCTTCACAGGGAACACTGAAGCTTTCTTT
CDR3: CASSFTGNTEAFF

D: .
V: TRBV9
size: .
J: TRBJ2-2
DNA: TGTGCCAGCGGTGCTGGGGCCGGGGAGCTGTTTTTT
CDR3: CASGAGAGELFF

D: TRBD1
V: TRBV7-2
size: .
J: TRBJ1-4
DNA: TGTGCCAGCAGCTTAAACAGGGGAGAAAAACTGTTTTTT
CDR3: CASSLNRGEKLFF

D: .
V: TRBV29-1
size: .
J: TRBJ1-2
DNA: TGCAGCGTTTTTGTATTCGCCTATGGTTACACCTTC
CDR3: CSVFVFAYGYTF

D: TRBD1
V: TRBV11-3
size: few
J: TRBJ1-2
DNA: TGTGCCAGCAGTGCAGGGGGCTACTATGGCTACACCTTC
CDR3: CASSAGGYYGYTF

D: .
V: TRBV7-9
size: .
J: TRBJ2-7
DNA: TGTGCCAGCAGCTTAAGTTGGGGCCACGAGCAGTACTTC
CDR3: CASSLSWGHEQYF

D: TRBD2
V: TRBV7-9
size: .
J: TRBJ2-3
DNA: TGTGCCAGCAGCTTCCCGACTAGCGCCACTAGCACAGATACGCAGTATTTT
CDR3: CASSFPTSATSTDTQYF

D: .
V: TRBV2
size: few
J: TRBJ2-2
DNA: TGTGCCAGCATGGGGTTGGCGAACACCGGGGAGCTGTTTTTT
CDR3: CASMGLANTGELFF

D: TRBD1
V: TRBV30
size: few
J: TRBJ1-5
DNA: TGTGCCTGGAGAGACAGGGGAAGCCAGCCCCAGCATTTT
CDR3: CAWRDRGSQPQHF

D: .
V: TRBV11-3
size: few
J: TRBJ2-2
DNA: TGTGCCAGCAGCGGGGGATGGGACACCGGGGAGCTGTTTTTT
CDR3: CASSGGWDTGELFF

D: .
V: TRBV29-1
size: .
J: TRBJ1-1
DNA: TGCAGCGTTTCGGCCCGTTTACTGAACACTGAAGCTTTCTTT
CDR3: CSVSARLLNTEAFF

D: .
V: TRBV5-1
size: few
J: TRBJ1-6
DNA: TGCGCCACCCGGGGGCTTCCGGATAATTCACCCCTCCACTTT
CDR3: CATRGLPDNSPLHF

D: .
V: TRBV5-6
size: .
J: TRBJ2-5
DNA: TGTGCCAGCAGCTTGTCAGGTTTAGAGACCCAGTACTTC
CDR3: CASSLSGLETQYF

D: TRBD1
V: TRBV5-8
size: .
J: TRBJ1-5
DNA: TGTGCCAGCAGCTATGGGGACAGGGATAATCAGCCCCAGCATTTT
CDR3: CASSYGDRDNQPQHF

D: .
V: TRBV5-1
size: .
J: TRBJ1-1
DNA: TGCGCCAGCAGCTTGGCTTCAGGACTTGGCGAAGCTTTCTTT
CDR3: CASSLASGLGEAFF

D: .
V: TRBV10-3
size: once
J: TRBJ2-7
DNA: TGTGCCATCACCGGGGGAGACGAGCAGTACTTC
CDR3: CAITGGDEQYF

D: TRBD1
V: TRBV27
size: few
J: TRBJ1-1
DNA: TGTGCCAGCAGTCCCGGACAGGGGGCTTGGGCTTTCTTT
CDR3: CASSPGQGAWAFF

D: TRBD2
V: TRBV7-2
size: .
J: TRBJ2-5
DNA: TGTGCCAGCAGCTTAGACAGCGGGGTGGGGCAAGAGACCCAGTACTTC
CDR3: CASSLDSGVGQETQYF

D: .
V: TRBV7-2
size: .
J: TRBJ2-7
DNA: TGTGCCAGCAGCTCAGGTCCTCGGAGCGGCTACGAGCAGTACTTC
CDR3: CASSSGPRSGYEQYF

D: TRBD1
V: TRBV29-1
size: few
J: TRBJ1-2
DNA: TGCAGCGTTGCTTCTGGCAGGGGGGGCTACACCTTC
CDR3: CSVASGRGGYTF

D: TRBD1
V: TRBV7-2
size: .
J: TRBJ1-2
DNA: TGTGCCAGCAGCTTAGTGGGACAGGCCCTCTATGGCTACACCTTC
CDR3: CASSLVGQALYGYTF

D: .
V: TRBV7-9
size: .
J: TRBJ1-6
DNA: TGTGCCAGCAGCAAACCACAGGGTTTCGATTCACCCCTCCACTTT
CDR3: CASSKPQGFDSPLHF

D: .
V: TRBV9
size: .
J: TRBJ1-6
DNA: TGTGCCAGCAGCGAGGGGATCGGCTATAATTCACCCCTCCACTTT
CDR3: CASSEGIGYNSPLHF

D: .
V: TRBV5-8
size: .
J: TRBJ2-7
DNA: TGTGCCAGCAGCTGGCGAGGGCTGACTCTCTTAGATTCCTACGAGCAGTACTTC
CDR3: CASSWRGLTLLDSYEQYF

D: .
V: TRBV19
size: .
J: TRBJ1-2
DNA: TGTGCCAGTAGTAGGTTCCCGGGGGCAAACTATGGCTACACCTTC
CDR3: CASSRFPGANYGYTF

D: .
V: TRBV7-2
size: .
J: TRBJ1-3
DNA: TGTGCCAGCAGCGACAGCTCTGGAAACACCATATATTTT
CDR3: CASSDSSGNTIYF

D: .
V: TRBV29-1
size: .
J: TRBJ1-5
DNA: TGCAGCGTTGTAGACAGGATGGGTCAGCCCCAGCATTTT
CDR3: CSVVDRMGQPQHF

D: .
V: TRBV5-8
size: .
J: TRBJ1-2
DNA: TGTGCCAGCAGCTTACGGGACATCCCCCGTGGGTCTGGCTACACCTTC
CDR3: CASSLRDIPRGSGYTF

D: .
V: TRBV11-3
size: .
J: TRBJ2-3
DNA: TGTGCCAGCAGCCCCGGTACCGGGGCCACCACAGATACGCAGTATTTT
CDR3: CASSPGTGATTDTQYF